This TCR beta chain was documented in a study of cytomegalovirus exposure and HLA in healthy donors. Study at large: The 100 to 150 validation repertoires, a later analysis reported, used the same platform as the roughly 660 repertoires from the first cohort. Study-level findings and limits: That first-cohort TCR clusters tended to co-occur in the 95 to 150 validation repertoires was found in a later analysis. CMV antigen specificity of three CMV-associated chains was confirmed in vitro. The investigators catalogued 164 TCR beta chains as cytomegalovirus-associated.

Trimming removed 0 bases from V and 5 bases from J, with 14 bases in between. The CDR3 runs to 15 residues. Germline V gene sequence: CDR1 SGHNT, CDR2 YYREEE (reference sequence). A word on this clone: Antigen specificity is unknown.

The method was immunoSEQ multiplex PCR; TCRdb's version includes in-frame clones alone and lacks a portion of them. The table includes approximately 160,000 clones, 91% detected once. Specimen: PBMCs. The receptor comes from a woman younger than 30 in good health and CMV-seropositive. V usage is TRBV5-4 and J usage is TRBJ1-1, with a possible D match to TRBD1 (5 bases). CDR3 sequence (DNA): TGTGCCAGCAGCTTGGGGGGCAACAAGGGGACTGAAGCTTTCTTT. Residues: CASSLGGNKGTEAFF.